This T cell receptor (beta chain) was captured by sequencing in a study of T-cell memory formation after mild COVID-19. Across the study: TCR clusters were mostly donor specific. Overall study findings and caveats: Nothing confirmed that second-wave clones peaking on day 37 were specific for SARS-CoV-2.

Trimming took 5 bases from V and 6 from J; bases not matched to a gene: 9. The CDR3 is 15 residues long. Looked up from germline, CDR1 is SGHNT and CDR2 is YENEEA. TCRdb re-derived calls from the 5' RACE reads in MiXCR, one entry per CDR3 protein. The data hold about 260,000 distinct CDR3 sequences, with approximately 15% observed a single time. Points on this clonotype: Its specificity is unknown.

Sequenced material: PBMCs or a T cell subset sorted from them (not recorded which). The genes are TRBV11-3 and TRBJ2-3; 9 nucleotides align to TRBD1. The TCR comes from a man younger than 30 who had mild COVID-19 (a few samples of this study predate the infection). Cell type and time point are not known. The CDR3 sequence: CASSPGQGRGDTQYF. The CDR3, as DNA: TGTGCCAGCAGCCCAGGACAGGGGCGGGGGGATACGCAGTATTTT.